A selection of T cell receptor beta chains follows, all from one sample in a study of T cell responses to AZD1222 COVID-19 vaccine. Sequencing used immunoSEQ multiplex PCR; TCRdb keeps in-frame clones, though not all of them. Among over 150,000 clones, around 90% were seen once, and the ten largest hold 18%. The material sequenced was peripheral blood, taken on day 0 of AZD1222 vaccination. These receptors were obtained from an adult in good health. CDR3s include the opening cysteine and the closing phenylalanine or tryptophan. The D gene is left open where the match is weak. Some rows mark clone size as missing; the rest say once, few, many or name a class of expanded clone.

CDR3 protein,CDR3 DNA,D gene,J gene,V gene,clone size
CASSLAVDYNEQFF,TGCGCCAGCAGCTTGGCAGTGGACTACAATGAGCAGTTCTTC,-,TRBJ2-1,TRBV5-1,few
CASSPSGFTMNTEAFF,TGTGCCAGCTCACCAAGTGGTTTTACGATGAACACTGAAGCTTTCTTT,-,TRBJ1-1,TRBV18,-
CAWSVMGGQGDTGELFF,TGTGCCTGGAGTGTAATGGGGGGGCAGGGCGACACCGGGGAGCTGTTTTTT,-,TRBJ2-2,TRBV30,-
CASSLWYYSSGNTIYF,TGTGCCAGCAGCTTGTGGTACTATAGCTCTGGAAACACCATATATTTT,-,TRBJ1-3,TRBV5-5,-
CASSYSQGTYEQYF,TGTGCCAGCAGTTACTCGCAGGGTACCTACGAGCAGTACTTC,-,TRBJ2-7,TRBV6-6,-
CATSDGGQGAAQPQHF,TGTGCCACCAGTGACGGGGGACAGGGGGCGGCTCAGCCCCAGCATTTT,TRBD1,TRBJ1-5,TRBV24-1,-
CASTTGQGSYEQYF,TGTGCCAGCACCACGGGACAGGGGTCCTACGAGCAGTACTTC,TRBD1,TRBJ2-7,TRBV6-5,-
CATQGIGYGYTF,TGTGCCACCCAGGGTATCGGCTATGGCTACACCTTC,-,TRBJ1-2,TRBV24-1,-
CASSFRGEAKNIQYF,TGTGCCAGCAGCTTCCGAGGGGAAGCCAAAAACATTCAGTACTTC,-,TRBJ2-4,TRBV13,-
CASSLEVLVSF,TGTGCCAGCAGCTTAGAGGTTTTAGTCTCCTTC,-,TRBJ1-2,TRBV7-9,-
CASSLRSALDRGNSPLHF,TGTGCCAGCAGCTTAAGGTCCGCCCTAGACAGGGGGAATTCACCCCTCCACTTT,TRBD1,TRBJ1-6,TRBV7-6,-
CASTPTPGQGIKLFF,TGTGCCAGTACCCCCACTCCGGGACAGGGGATAAAACTGTTTTTT,TRBD1,TRBJ1-4,TRBV19,-
CAWSVGRQGNQPQHF,TGTGCCTGGAGTGTAGGTCGGCAGGGGAATCAGCCCCAGCATTTT,-,TRBJ1-5,TRBV30,-
CASSQNSGANVLTF,TGTGCCAGTTCACAAAACTCTGGGGCCAACGTCCTGACTTTC,-,TRBJ2-6,TRBV2,-
CASSYSGGTGNSPLHF,TGTGCCAGCAGTTACTCTGGGGGAACGGGCAATTCACCCCTCCACTTT,-,TRBJ1-6,TRBV6-5,-
CASRPRAYNSPLHF,TGTGCCAGCCGCCCGAGGGCTTATAATTCACCCCTCCACTTT,-,TRBJ1-6,TRBV2,-
CASSQTFGRGSGANVLTF,TGCGCCAGCAGCCAAACCTTCGGAAGGGGGTCTGGGGCCAACGTCCTGACTTTC,-,TRBJ2-6,TRBV4-1,-
CASSSGQGFHEQYF,TGCGCCAGCAGTTCCGGACAGGGATTCCACGAGCAGTACTTC,TRBD1,TRBJ2-7,TRBV5-1,-
CASIRGGGNTEAFF,TGTGCCAGCATCAGAGGAGGGGGGAACACTGAAGCTTTCTTT,-,TRBJ1-1,TRBV6-5,-
CASSLALRASGANEKLFF,TGTGCCAGCAGCTTAGCGCTAAGGGCTTCTGGGGCTAATGAAAAACTGTTTTTT,-,TRBJ1-4,TRBV7-8,-
CASSPNPIGQPQHF,TGTGCCAGCAGTCCGAACCCAATAGGTCAGCCCCAGCATTTT,-,TRBJ1-5,TRBV6-5,-
CASSFWDQPQHF,TGTGCCAGCAGTTTCTGGGATCAGCCCCAGCATTTT,-,TRBJ1-5,TRBV12-3/TRBV12-4,once
CAWRVGQVNNEQFF,TGTGCCTGGAGGGTGGGACAGGTTAACAATGAGCAGTTCTTC,TRBD1,TRBJ2-1,TRBV30,-
CASSQAPGRQAFF,TGCGCCAGCAGCCAAGCCCCAGGAAGGCAAGCTTTCTTT,-,TRBJ1-1,TRBV4-1,-
CSASVPGLKMNTEAFF,TGCAGTGCTAGTGTCCCGGGATTAAAAATGAACACTGAAGCTTTCTTT,-,TRBJ1-1,TRBV20-1,-
CASSVGITYQETQYF,TGTGCCAGCAGTGTAGGGATAACGTACCAAGAGACCCAGTACTTC,-,TRBJ2-5,TRBV25-1,-
CSVEEGGETQYF,TGCAGCGTTGAAGAGGGAGGGGAGACCCAGTACTTC,TRBD2,TRBJ2-5,TRBV29-1,-
CASSLEGGETQYF,TGTGCCAGCAGTTTAGAAGGGGGCGAGACCCAGTACTTC,TRBD1,TRBJ2-5,TRBV12-3/TRBV12-4,-
CASGVGEAEAFF,TGTGCCAGCGGTGTGGGGGAGGCTGAAGCTTTCTTT,-,TRBJ1-1,TRBV25-1,-
CASSLEGRSSDTQYF,TGTGCCAGCAGCTTAGAGGGGAGGTCGTCAGATACGCAGTATTTT,-,TRBJ2-3,TRBV7-3,-
CASGLGQGVGNEQFF,TGTGCTAGTGGTTTAGGGCAGGGGGTAGGCAATGAGCAGTTCTTC,TRBD1,TRBJ2-1,TRBV12-5,-
CASSLTGGYQPQHF,TGTGCCAGCAGCCTGACAGGGGGTTATCAGCCCCAGCATTTT,TRBD1,TRBJ1-5,TRBV6-5,-